A selection of T cell receptor beta chains follows, all from one sample in a study of blood T cell repertoires in COVID-19. This table comes from immunoSEQ multiplex PCR, and its TCRdb copy is limited to in-frame clones, with some not included. The sample records 150,000 to 200,000 clones, roughly 82% being singletons. The sequencing input was peripheral blood. The receptors originated from a woman between 40 and 50 years old with COVID-19, enrolled during active disease. The CDR3 runs from the conserved cysteine through the conserved F or W. A D gene is named only where the DNA matches it firmly. Clone size is shown for a subset of rows, as once, few, many or a class of expanded clone.

>TRBV2|-|TRBJ2-5|TRBD2
TGTGCCAGCAGCCGGACTAGCGGGAGTTTGGTCAACTTC
CASSRTSGSLVNF
>TRBV29-1|many|TRBJ1-2|TRBD1
TGCAGCGTTGCGGACAGGGGGCTAAGCTATGGCTACACCTTC
CSVADRGLSYGYTF
>TRBV15|-|TRBJ1-1|TRBD1
TGTGCCACCAGCAGCCCCGGGACAGGGGACACTGAAGCTTTCTTT
CATSSPGTGDTEAFF
>TRBV30|-|TRBJ2-5|-
TGTGCCTGGAGCCTCGGGCAGGGGACCCAGTACTTC
CAWSLGQGTQYF
>TRBV19|-|TRBJ2-2|-
TGTGCCAGTAGTTTCCTAGGCACCGGGGAGCTGTTTTTT
CASSFLGTGELFF
>TRBV2|-|TRBJ2-2|-
TGTGCCAGCAGTAAGCAGGTCAACACCGGGGAGCTGTTTTTT
CASSKQVNTGELFF
>TRBV6-6|few|TRBJ2-2|TRBD2
TGTGCCAGCAGGATACTAGCGGGAGGGGAGCTGTTTTTT
CASRILAGGELFF
>TRBV20-1|-|TRBJ2-7|-
TGCAGTGCGTCCCGCGAGCAGTACTTC
CSASREQYF
>TRBV2|-|TRBJ2-3|-
TGTGCCACCGGGGGTGGGGAGTGGGATACGCAGTATTTT
CATGGGEWDTQYF
>TRBV4-2|-|TRBJ2-1|-
TGTGCCAGCAGCCAAGTATCGGTACATGAGCAGTTCTTC
CASSQVSVHEQFF
>TRBV9|-|TRBJ2-2|-
TGTGCCAGCAGCGTACGGGGGGCAAACACCGGGGAGCTGTTTTTT
CASSVRGANTGELFF
>TRBV2|once|TRBJ2-3|-
TGTGCCAGCAGTGAAATGGCCCGATCCACAGATACGCAGTATTTT
CASSEMARSTDTQYF
>TRBV5-1|-|TRBJ1-2|TRBD1
TGCGCCAGCAGCGCGCTCCGGGACAGGCCGCTAGCTAACTATGGCTACACCTTC
CASSALRDRPLANYGYTF
>TRBV2|once|TRBJ2-5|TRBD1
TGTGCCAGCGCTGAAGTACAGGGGGCTTGGGAGACCCAGTACTTC
CASAEVQGAWETQYF
>TRBV5-4|few|TRBJ2-3|TRBD1
TGTGCCAGCAGCTTGGGACAGGGGGCTGGGGATACGCAGTATTTT
CASSLGQGAGDTQYF
>TRBV30|-|TRBJ1-5|-
TGTGCCTGGGCTCGGACGGGGATAAATCAGCCCCAGCATTTT
CAWARTGINQPQHF
>TRBV6-1|-|TRBJ2-1|-
TGTGCCAGCAGTGAACTAAAACAGCAGTTCTTC
CASSELKQQFF
>TRBV10-3|-|TRBJ1-4|-
TGTGCCATCAGTGAGGCTCAGTTACGTAAACTGTTTTTT
CAISEAQLRKLFF
>TRBV3-1/TRBV3-2|-|TRBJ2-1|TRBD1
TGTGCCAGCAGCCAAGATCTACGGGACAGCTCCTACAATGAGCAGTTCTTC
CASSQDLRDSSYNEQFF
>TRBV27|-|TRBJ1-5|-
TGTGCCAGCAGTTTGACGGGGAGTCCCAATCAGCCCCAGCATTTT
CASSLTGSPNQPQHF